This TCR beta chain derives from a study of molecular identifiers for immune sequencing clone quantification. Overall study results and limits: In CMV-specific effectors, clones above 20 copies held over 99% of molecules; naive, under 1%.

Of note for this clonotype: Antigen unknown. It may be a read error: a sequence one base away is much more abundant. Lacking the conserved final phenylalanine or tryptophan, this CDR3 likely reflects a read error.

MiXCR, applied by TCRdb to the PCR reads, yields one record per CDR3 protein. This table holds about half a million distinct CDR3 sequences, roughly a fifth found once. Trimming at V came to 2 bases and at J to 0 bases, leaving 6 bases not matched to a gene. Germline V CDR1 and CDR2: MDHEN, SYDVKM. The CDR3 runs to 18 residues. The chain uses TRBV28 and TRBJ2-6; the match to TRBD1 covers 8 bases. Sequenced input: naive CD8+ T cells from blood, with Jurkat cell RNA spiked in. The subset is: FACS-sorted CD8+CD4-CCR7+CD45RA+ naive T cells. The TCR was taken from a human donor in good health. Some libraries in this study had Jurkat cell RNA spiked in. This CDR3 reads CASSLGQGAPSGANVLTS. DNA of the CDR3: TGTGCCAGCAGTTTAGGTCAGGGGGCACCCTCTGGGGCCAACGTCCTGACTTCC.